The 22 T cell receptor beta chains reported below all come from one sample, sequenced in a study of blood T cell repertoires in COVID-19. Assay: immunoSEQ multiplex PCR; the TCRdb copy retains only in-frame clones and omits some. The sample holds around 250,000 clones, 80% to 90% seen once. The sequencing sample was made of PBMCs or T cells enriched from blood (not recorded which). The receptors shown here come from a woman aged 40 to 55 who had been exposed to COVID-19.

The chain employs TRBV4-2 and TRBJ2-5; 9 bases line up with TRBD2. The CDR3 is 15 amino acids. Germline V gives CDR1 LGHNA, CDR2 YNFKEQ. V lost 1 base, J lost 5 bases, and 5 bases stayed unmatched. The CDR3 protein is CASSQVAGVEETQYF. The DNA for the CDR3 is TGTGCCAGCAGCCAAGTAGCGGGAGTTGAGGAGACCCAGTACTTC.

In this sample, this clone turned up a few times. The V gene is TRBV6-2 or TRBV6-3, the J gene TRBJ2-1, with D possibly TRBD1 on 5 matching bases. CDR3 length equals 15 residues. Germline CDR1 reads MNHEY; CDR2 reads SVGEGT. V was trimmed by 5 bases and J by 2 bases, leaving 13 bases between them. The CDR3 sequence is CASSLHRNPYNEQFF. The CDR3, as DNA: TGTGCCAGCAGTCTACACAGGAACCCCTACAATGAGCAGTTCTTC.

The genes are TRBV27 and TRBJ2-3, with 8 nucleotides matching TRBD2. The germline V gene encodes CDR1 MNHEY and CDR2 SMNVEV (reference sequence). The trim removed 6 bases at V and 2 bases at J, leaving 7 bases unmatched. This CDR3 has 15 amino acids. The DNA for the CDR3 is TGTGCCAGCAGCCCGCGGGGGGTCTACACAGATACGCAGTATTTT. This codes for CASSPRGVYTDTQYF.

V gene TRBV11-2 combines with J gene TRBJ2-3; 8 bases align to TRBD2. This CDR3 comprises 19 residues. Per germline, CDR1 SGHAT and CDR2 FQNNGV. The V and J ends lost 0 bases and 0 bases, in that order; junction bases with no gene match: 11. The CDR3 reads CASSLEVSGSASSTDTQYF. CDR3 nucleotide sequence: TGTGCCAGCAGCTTAGAGGTGAGCGGGAGTGCATCTAGCACAGATACGCAGTATTTT.

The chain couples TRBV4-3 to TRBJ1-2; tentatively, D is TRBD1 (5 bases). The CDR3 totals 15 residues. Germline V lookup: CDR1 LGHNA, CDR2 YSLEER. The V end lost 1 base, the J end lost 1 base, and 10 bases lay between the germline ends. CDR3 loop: CASSQAWDFNYGYTF. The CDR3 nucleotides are TGCGCCAGCAGCCAAGCGTGGGACTTTAACTATGGCTACACCTTC.

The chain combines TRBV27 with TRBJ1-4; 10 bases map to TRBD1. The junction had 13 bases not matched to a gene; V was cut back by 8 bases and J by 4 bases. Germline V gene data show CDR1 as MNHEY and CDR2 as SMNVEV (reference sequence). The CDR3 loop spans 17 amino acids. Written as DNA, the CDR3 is TGTGCCAGCCTCCCTCTACGACGGACAGGGGGTAATGAAAAACTGTTTTTT. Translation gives CASLPLRRTGGNEKLFF.

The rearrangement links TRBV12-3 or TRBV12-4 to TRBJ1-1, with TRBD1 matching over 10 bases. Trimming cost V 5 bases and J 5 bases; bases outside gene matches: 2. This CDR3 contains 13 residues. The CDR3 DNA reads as TGTGCCAGCAGTCGACAGGGGGCTACTGAAGCTTTCTTT. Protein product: CASSRQGATEAFF.

The CDR3 bases are TGTGCCAGCAGCAAAGGTGGGAGATGGTCGACAAAGGTCATCGCCACAGATACGCAGTATTTT. Residues: CASSKGGRWSTKVIATDTQYF. The chain is built from TRBV21-1 and TRBJ2-3; the table gives TRBD2 as D, unverified against the DNA. TRBV21-1 represents a pseudogene. This CDR3 contains 21 residues.

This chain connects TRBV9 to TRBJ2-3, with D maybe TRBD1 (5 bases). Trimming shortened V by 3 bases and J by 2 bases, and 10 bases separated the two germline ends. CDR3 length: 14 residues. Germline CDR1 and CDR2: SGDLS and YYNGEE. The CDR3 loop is CASSAPRVTDTQYF. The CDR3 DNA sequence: TGTGCCAGCAGCGCGCCCAGGGTCACAGATACGCAGTATTTT.

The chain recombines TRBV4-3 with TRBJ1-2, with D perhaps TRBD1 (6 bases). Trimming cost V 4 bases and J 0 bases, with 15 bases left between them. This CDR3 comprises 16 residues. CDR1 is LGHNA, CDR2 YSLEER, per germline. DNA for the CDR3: TGCGCCAGCAGCCCGATCATGGGGGCGACTAACTATGGCTACACCTTC. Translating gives CASSPIMGATNYGYTF.

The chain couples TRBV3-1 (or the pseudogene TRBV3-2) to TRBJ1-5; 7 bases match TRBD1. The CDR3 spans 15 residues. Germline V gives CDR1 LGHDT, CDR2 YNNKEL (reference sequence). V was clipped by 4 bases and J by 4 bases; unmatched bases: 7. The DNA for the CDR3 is TGTGCCAGCAGCCTACAGGGGTCCCAGAATCAGCCCCAGCATTTT. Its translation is CASSLQGSQNQPQHF.

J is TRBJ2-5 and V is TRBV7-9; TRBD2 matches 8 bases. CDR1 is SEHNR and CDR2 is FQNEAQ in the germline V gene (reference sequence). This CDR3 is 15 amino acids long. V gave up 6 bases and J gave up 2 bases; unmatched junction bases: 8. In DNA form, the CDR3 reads TGTGCCAGCAGAATGACTAGCGTACAACAAGAGACCCAGTACTTC. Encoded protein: CASRMTSVQQETQYF. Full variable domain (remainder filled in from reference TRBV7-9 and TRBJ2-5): DTGVSQNPRHKITKRGQNVTFRCDPISEHNRLYWYRQTLGQGPEFLTYFQNEAQLEKSRLLSDRFSAERPKGSFSTLEIQRTEQGDSAMYLCASRMTSVQQETQYFGPGTRLLVL.

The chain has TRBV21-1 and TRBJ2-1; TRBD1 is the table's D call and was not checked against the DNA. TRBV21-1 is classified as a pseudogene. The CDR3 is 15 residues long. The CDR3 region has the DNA TGTGCCAGCAGCAAAATCTGGGAAGGGGGCAATGAGCAGTTCTTC. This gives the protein CASSKIWEGGNEQFF.

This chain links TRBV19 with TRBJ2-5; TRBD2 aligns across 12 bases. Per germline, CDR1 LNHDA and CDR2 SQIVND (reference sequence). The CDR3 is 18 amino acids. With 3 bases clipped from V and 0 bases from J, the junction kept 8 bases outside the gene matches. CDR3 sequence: CASSIGTSGRPYQETQYF. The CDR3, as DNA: TGTGCCAGTAGTATCGGGACTAGCGGGCGTCCCTACCAAGAGACCCAGTACTTC. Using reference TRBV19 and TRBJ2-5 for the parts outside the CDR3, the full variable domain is DGGITQSPKYLFRKEGQNVTLSCEQNLNHDAMYWYRQDPGQGLRLIYYSQIVNDFQKGDIAEGYSVSREKKESFPLTVTSAQKNPTAFYLCASSIGTSGRPYQETQYFGPGTRLLVL.

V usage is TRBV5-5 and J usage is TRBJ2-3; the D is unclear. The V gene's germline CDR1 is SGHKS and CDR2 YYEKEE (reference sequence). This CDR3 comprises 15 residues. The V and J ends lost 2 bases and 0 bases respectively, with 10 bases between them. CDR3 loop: CASSLRHSSTDTQYF. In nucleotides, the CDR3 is TGTGCCAGCAGCTTACGACACTCGAGCACAGATACGCAGTATTTT.

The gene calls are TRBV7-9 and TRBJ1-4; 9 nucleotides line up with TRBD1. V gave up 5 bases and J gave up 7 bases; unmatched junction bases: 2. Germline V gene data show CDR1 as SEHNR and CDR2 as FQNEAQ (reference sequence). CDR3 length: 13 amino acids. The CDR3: CASSGTGIEKLFF. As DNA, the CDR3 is TGTGCCAGCAGCGGGACAGGGATTGAAAAACTGTTTTTT.

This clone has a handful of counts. The CDR3: CASWRVTETQYF. CDR3 in DNA: TGCGCCTCCTGGAGGGTAACAGAGACCCAGTACTTC. The V gene is TRBV5-1, the J gene TRBJ2-5, with a tentative D call TRBD2 (6 bases). CDR1 and CDR2 (germline): SGHRS, YFSETQ. The CDR3 is 12 amino acids. Trimming shortened V by 10 bases and J by 4 bases, and 14 bases separated the two germline ends.

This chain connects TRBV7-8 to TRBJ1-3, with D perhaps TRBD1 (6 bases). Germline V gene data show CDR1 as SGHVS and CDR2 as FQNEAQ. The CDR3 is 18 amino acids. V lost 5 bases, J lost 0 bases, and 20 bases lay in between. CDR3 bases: TGTGCCAGCAGCATAAAACCTCGGGGACAACTCTCTGGAAACACCATATATTTT. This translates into CASSIKPRGQLSGNTIYF.

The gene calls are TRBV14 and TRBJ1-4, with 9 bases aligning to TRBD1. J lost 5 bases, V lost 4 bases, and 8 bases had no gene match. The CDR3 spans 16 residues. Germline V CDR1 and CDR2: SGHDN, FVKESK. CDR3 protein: CASSPQLGTGNEKLFF. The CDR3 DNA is TGTGCCAGCAGCCCCCAACTCGGGACAGGGAATGAAAAACTGTTTTTT. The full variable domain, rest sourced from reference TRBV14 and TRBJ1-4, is EAGVTQFPSHSVIEKGQTVTLRCDPISGHDNLYWYRRVMGKEIKFLLHFVKESKQDESGMPNNRFLAERTGGTYSTLKVQPAELEDSGVYFCASSPQLGTGNEKLFFGSGTQLSVL.

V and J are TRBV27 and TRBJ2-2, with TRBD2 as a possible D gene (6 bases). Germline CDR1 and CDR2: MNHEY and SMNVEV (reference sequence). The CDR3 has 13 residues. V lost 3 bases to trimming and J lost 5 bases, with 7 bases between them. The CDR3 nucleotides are TGTGCCAGCAGTTTTGGGGGGACCGGGGAGCTGTTTTTT. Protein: CASSFGGTGELFF.

CDR3 in amino acids: CASSLIADEQFF. The CDR3 nucleotides read TGCGCCAGCAGCTTGATTGCGGATGAGCAGTTCTTC. V usage is TRBV5-1 and J usage is TRBJ2-1; no clear D gene. Germline loops: CDR1 SGHRS, CDR2 YFSETQ. The V and J ends lost 1 base and 8 bases respectively, with 7 bases between them. CDR3 length: 12 residues.

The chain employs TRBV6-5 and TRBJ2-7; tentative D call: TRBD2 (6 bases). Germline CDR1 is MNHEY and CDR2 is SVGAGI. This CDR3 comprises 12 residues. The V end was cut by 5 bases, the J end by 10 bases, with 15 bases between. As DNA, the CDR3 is TGTGCCAGCAGTAGGGGCCAGGGAGGCCAGTACTTC. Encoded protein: CASSRGQGGQYF.